This entry lists 9 T cell receptor beta chains sequenced from one sample in a study of OX40 agonist ivuxolimab in advanced cancers. The assay was immunoSEQ multiplex PCR, and TCRdb's table has in-frame clones only and misses some. The profile covers about 58,000 clones, with 88% appearing a single time and more than 3% taken by the ten largest. The sequencing used CD4+ or CD8+ T cells sorted from blood, collected in a trial of the OX40 agonist ivuxolimab. These TCRs come from an adult with an advanced solid tumor such as melanoma, head and neck, liver or kidney cancer.

The CDR3 here is CASSTQVGAFF. CDR3 DNA sequence: TGTGCCAGCAGTACGCAGGTGGGAGCTTTCTTT. The chain carries TRBV6-6 and TRBJ1-1; D is unclear. In germline, CDR1 is MNHNY, CDR2 SVGAGI (reference sequence). V dropped 5 bases and J dropped 10 bases, with 11 bases sitting between them. CDR3 length: 11 amino acids.

The chain uses TRBV27 and TRBJ2-7; tentative D call: TRBD1 (6 bases). Trimming cost V 4 bases and J 6 bases, with 25 bases left between them. Germline CDR1 is MNHEY and CDR2 is SMNVEV (reference sequence). This CDR3 spans 17 amino acids. In DNA form, the CDR3 reads TGTGCCAGCAGTTATAGGGCGATCCAGGGGAGACCCCTCGAGCAGTACTTC. Translation: CASSYRAIQGRPLEQYF.

This chain links TRBV7-9 with TRBJ2-2, with D tentatively TRBD2 (5 bases). The V gene's germline CDR1 is SEHNR and CDR2 FQNEAQ (reference sequence). Trimming cost V 7 bases and J 3 bases, with 9 bases left between them. There are 13 residues in the CDR3. The CDR3 coding sequence is TGTGCCAGCAAGCGGCTCTACACCGGGGAGCTGTTTTTT. Translation: CASKRLYTGELFF.

This chain links TRBV19 with TRBJ1-5; D is ambiguous. The CDR3 length is 15 residues. The ends were cut back, 0 bases at V and 2 bases at J, with 8 bases in the middle. CDR1 LNHDA and CDR2 SQIVND come from the germline V gene (reference sequence). The CDR3: CASSIENYGNQPQHF. For the CDR3, the DNA is TGTGCCAGTAGTATAGAGAATTATGGCAATCAGCCCCAGCATTTT.

The chain couples TRBV7-9 to TRBJ2-5, with no clear D. Germline assignment: CDR1 SEHNR and CDR2 FQNEAQ (reference sequence). Trimming took 5 bases from V and 5 from J, leaving 9 bases between them. This CDR3 is 12 amino acids long. The DNA for the CDR3 is TGTGCCAGCAGCCCATCAAGCGAGACCCAGTACTTC. Its protein product is CASSPSSETQYF. Based on the CDR3 plus reference TRBV7-9 and TRBJ2-5, the full variable domain is DTGVSQNPRHKITKRGQNVTFRCDPISEHNRLYWYRQTLGQGPEFLTYFQNEAQLEKSRLLSDRFSAERPKGSFSTLEIQRTEQGDSAMYLCASSPSSETQYFGPGTRLLVL.

The genes are TRBV5-4 and TRBJ2-1; the D is unclear. From germline, CDR1 is SGHNT and CDR2 YYREEE (reference sequence). There are 15 residues in the CDR3. Trimming took 2 bases from V and 1 from J, leaving 10 bases between them. CDR3 sequence: CASSFHTVSYNEQFF. The DNA of the CDR3 is TGTGCCAGCAGCTTCCACACCGTGTCCTACAATGAGCAGTTCTTC.

The chain has TRBV15 and TRBJ2-1; D possibly corresponds to TRBD2 (5 bases). Per germline, CDR1 LNHNV and CDR2 YYDKDF (reference sequence). The CDR3 runs 14 residues. V shed 4 bases and J shed 3 bases, with 10 bases lying between them. In nucleotides, the CDR3 is TGTGCCACCAGCAAGGACTCAGACTACAATGAGCAGTTCTTC. Translation gives CATSKDSDYNEQFF.

This chain uses TRBV19 with TRBJ2-7; D gene ambiguous. Germline V CDR1 and CDR2: LNHDA, SQIVND (reference sequence). The CDR3 extends over 15 amino acids. Between the trimmed V and J ends, which lost 6 bases and 6 bases, there was a span of 21 bases. CDR3 DNA: TGTGCCAGTAGCGAGTCCGGGCCGCGGTCGGCCGAGCAGTACTTC. Amino acids: CASSESGPRSAEQYF.

The V and J genes are TRBV28 and TRBJ2-5; D gene unclear. TRBJ2-7 matches the DNA end more closely, so the J call is doubtful. The CDR3 consists of 11 residues. From germline, CDR1 is MDHEN and CDR2 SYDVKM. The CDR3 bases are TGTGCCAGCAGTTTATACTACGAGCAGTACTTC. The encoded protein is CASSLYYEQYF.